Presented here are 4 T cell receptor beta chains from one specimen sequenced in a study of blood T cells in healthy people across ages. The second PCR ran roughly 6 to 12 cycles with a sample-barcoded 5' primer and J-beta primers. TCRdb ran MiXCR on the 5' RACE reads and lists one entry per CDR3 protein. The repertoire holds just under 900,000 distinct CDR3 sequences, with 29% as singletons. What was sequenced was blood. The receptors here all came from a woman older than 75 in good health.

Of note for this clonotype: Given a far larger clone just one base away, this is likely a sequencing read error. The chain carries TRBV7-2 and TRBJ1-2; D possibly corresponds to TRBD1 (5 bases). CDR3 length: 14 amino acids. Germline V gene data show CDR1 as SGHTA and CDR2 as FQGNSA. CDR3 in amino acids: CASSLGGQGGGCTF. DNA of the CDR3: TGTGCCAGCAGCTTAGGGGGCCAGGGTGGCGGCTGCACCTTC.

Worth noting for this clonotype: Mismatch with germline at one junction end may stem from a read error. The chain couples TRBV4-3 to TRBJ1-2; no clear D. The V gene's germline CDR1 is LGHNA and CDR2 YSLEER. The CDR3 extends over 13 amino acids. The CDR3 spells CASSQDQCYGHTF. CDR3 DNA: TGCGCCAGCAGCCAAGACCAGTGCTATGGCCACACCTTC.

Details on this clonotype: A much larger clone lies a single base off, so this may be a read error. The rearrangement links TRBV7-2 to TRBJ2-5; no definite D call. The CDR3 runs 12 residues. CDR1 and CDR2 (germline): SGHTA, FQGNSA. V was pared by 1 base and J by 11 bases, with 11 bases between. CDR3: CASSLDNNEQYF. The CDR3 DNA is TGTGCCAGCAGCTTAGACAACAATGAGCAGTACTTC.

The V gene is TRBV18, the J gene TRBJ1-1; D is unresolved. Germline assignment: CDR1 KGHSH and CDR2 LQKENI. The CDR3 runs to 13 residues. V was shortened by 5 bases and J by 1 base, with 8 bases between the two germline ends. The CDR3 nucleotides are TGTGCCAGCTCAGGCGACAAGAACACTGAAGCTTTCTTT. Residues: CASSGDKNTEAFF.